This T cell receptor beta chain was sequenced in a study of T cells in Graves' hyperthyroidism and ophthalmopathy. Across the whole study: Peripheral blood sampling occurred at initial diagnosis, before any treatment.

Study-wide findings and caveats: Blood held most thyroid clonotypes expanded above 0.001 frequency.

This clonotype was found many times. Its antigen is unidentified. PBMCs were obtained from 9.5 to 10 ml fresh peripheral blood. Amplification yielded TCR beta CDR3 regions, with RNA transcripts as the source. First-round RT-PCR targeting the TCR CDR3 was performed with the HTBI primer set. TCRdb reprocessed the multiplex PCR reads via MiXCR and lists one record per CDR3 protein. The table records 400,000 to 450,000 distinct CDR3 sequences, under 15% of them present only once. Trimming took off 3 bases at V and 3 bases at J, with 12 bases between the two ends. This CDR3 is 15 amino acids long. Germline V gene data show CDR1 as MNHEY and CDR2 as SMNVEV (reference sequence).

The receptor was derived from a man aged 18-30 years with Graves' ophthalmopathy. Sequenced input: blood. The chain is built from TRBV27 and TRBJ2-1; possibly TRBD2 for D (6 bases). CDR3 DNA: TGTGCCAGCAGTTTGGACTACTGGGACTACAATGAGCAGTTCTTC. The encoded protein is CASSLDYWDYNEQFF.